This T cell receptor (beta chain) was sequenced in a study of post-analysis software for immune sequencing data. Whole-study findings and limits: Compared with controls, patients had more of about 5 TRBV segments, including TRBV5-6, TRBV5-1 and TRBV20-1.

Unique molecular identifiers had been added to the TCR beta cDNA libraries. With roughly 1 to 11 million T cells as the source, hundreds of thousands of cDNA molecules resulted. In TCRdb, the PCR reads were re-called with MiXCR into one record per CDR3 protein. The sample shows about 800,000 distinct CDR3 sequences, just under 30% of them seen only once. This clonotype was counted ten times or more. Its antigen is as yet unknown. CDR3 length: 14 residues. V shed 8 bases and J shed 5 bases, with 16 bases lying between them. Germline CDR1 ENHRY, CDR2 SYGVKD. The sequenced sample was blood. The chain uses TRBV10-3 and TRBJ2-1; TRBD2 might be the D (5 bases). This receptor was identified in a girl under 18 with multiple sclerosis. As DNA, the CDR3 is TGTGCCATCGGAGGAACGGTTGATCACAATGAGCAGTTCTTC. The encoded protein is CAIGGTVDHNEQFF.